Below are 11 T cell receptor beta chains sequenced from a single sample in a study of blood T cell repertoires in COVID-19. Repertoires were generated with immunoSEQ multiplex PCR, while TCRdb's copy carries only in-frame clones and drops some. The table includes about 270,000 clones, about 80% detected once. The sample was peripheral blood. The receptors stem from a human donor in a cohort sampled during active COVID-19.

This chain connects TRBV4-1 to TRBJ1-6; 9 bases are a match to TRBD1. This CDR3 region has 12 residues. Trimming took 11 bases from V and 8 from J; bases not matched to a gene: 4. Germline CDR1 and CDR2: MGHRA and YSYEKL. The chain's CDR3 is CAGGTGYSPLHF. The CDR3 DNA reads as TGCGCCGGTGGGACAGGGTATTCACCCCTCCACTTT.

The genes are TRBV6-2 or TRBV6-3 and TRBJ2-3, with a possible D match to TRBD2 (5 bases). Trimming removed 2 bases from V and 11 bases from J, with 11 bases in between. The CDR3 extends over 12 amino acids. CDR1 is MNHEY and CDR2 is SVGEGT in the germline V gene. CDR3 amino acids: CASSYERVMQYF. The CDR3 bases are TGTGCCAGCAGTTACGAGAGGGTAATGCAGTATTTT.

The chain couples TRBV3-1 (or the pseudogene TRBV3-2) to TRBJ2-3, with D unresolved. The ends were cut back, 3 bases at V and 0 bases at J, with 16 bases in the middle. This CDR3 has 17 amino acids. The germline V gene has CDR1 LGHDT and CDR2 YNNKEL (reference sequence). The CDR3 DNA reads as TGTGCCAGCAGCCATTTCTCTCGCGGTAGGAGCACAGATACGCAGTATTTT. Encoded protein: CASSHFSRGRSTDTQYF.

This clone has a single count. The chain is built from TRBV19 and TRBJ2-1; TRBD1 matches 8 bases. Germline trimming cut 4 bases from V and 7 bases from J; bases unmatched to any gene: 9. Germline CDR1 LNHDA, CDR2 SQIVND (reference sequence). CDR3 size: 15 residues. The CDR3 bases are TGTGCCAGTAGTACGGACAGGGTTCAATGGAATGAGCAGTTCTTC. Encoded protein: CASSTDRVQWNEQFF.

This rearrangement joins TRBV4-1 to TRBJ2-2; 8 nucleotides match TRBD1. After removal of 6 bases from V and 6 bases from J, the junction contained 18 bases not matched to a gene. The CDR3 length is 18 residues. Looked up from germline, CDR1 is MGHRA and CDR2 is YSYEKL. CDR3 residues: CASRREIVQGGAAGELFF. DNA of the CDR3: TGCGCCAGCAGGAGGGAGATAGTACAGGGGGGAGCGGCCGGGGAGCTGTTTTTT.

This rearrangement joins TRBV27 to TRBJ2-3; 8 bases map to TRBD1. Germline trimming cut 2 bases from V and 1 base from J; bases unmatched to any gene: 5. Germline V gene sequence: CDR1 MNHEY, CDR2 SMNVEV (reference sequence). CDR3 length: 16 amino acids. The CDR3 loop reads CASSLVEGQGTDTQYF. DNA of the CDR3: TGTGCCAGCAGTTTAGTGGAGGGACAGGGCACAGATACGCAGTATTTT.

V and J are TRBV28 and TRBJ2-4; maybe TRBD1 (6 bases). The CDR3 is made up of 14 amino acids. Germline V gene sequence: CDR1 MDHEN, CDR2 SYDVKM. V was trimmed by 3 bases and J by 5 bases, leaving 11 bases between them. The CDR3 protein is CASSFGDTQNIQYF. The CDR3 DNA reads as TGTGCCAGCAGTTTCGGGGACACCCAAAACATTCAGTACTTC.

This clone has a single count. This chain connects TRBV10-3 to TRBJ2-1; TRBD2 matches at 7 bases. This CDR3 is 16 amino acids long. Losses at the gene ends were 2 bases for V and 3 bases for J; bases not matched to a gene: 7. Germline V gene sequence: CDR1 ENHRY, CDR2 SYGVKD. CDR3 amino acids: CAISEERAGVYNEQFF. The CDR3 nucleotides read TGTGCCATCAGTGAGGAGCGGGCGGGAGTCTACAATGAGCAGTTCTTC.

The chain combines TRBV14 with TRBJ2-2; 11 bases match TRBD2. CDR3 length equals 17 residues. The germline V gene encodes CDR1 SGHDN and CDR2 FVKESK. Trimming cost V 3 bases and J 7 bases; bases outside gene matches: 10. The CDR3 coding sequence is TGTGCCAGCAGCCACAGTACTAGCGGGGGATCGGGCGGGGAGCTGTTTTTT. Translating gives CASSHSTSGGSGGELFF.

The rearrangement uses TRBV5-6 and TRBJ2-1; the D gene is possibly TRBD1 (6 bases). This CDR3 has 15 amino acids. The V end lost 4 bases, the J end lost 7 bases, and 18 bases lay between the germline ends. CDR1 SGHDT and CDR2 YYEEEE come from the germline V gene. CDR3 sequence (DNA): TGTGCCAGCAGCCGGAAGGGACAATGGTCTAATGAGCAGTTCTTC. Translation: CASSRKGQWSNEQFF.

In this sample, this clone turned up once. The rearrangement joins TRBV9 to TRBJ1-2; D is ambiguous. The V gene's germline CDR1 is SGDLS and CDR2 YYNGEE. V gave up 4 bases and J gave up 0 bases, with 13 bases separating them. The CDR3 contains 15 residues. The CDR3 protein is CASSPPLGSNYGYTF. In nucleotides, the CDR3 is TGTGCCAGCAGCCCCCCCCTCGGTTCTAACTATGGCTACACCTTC.